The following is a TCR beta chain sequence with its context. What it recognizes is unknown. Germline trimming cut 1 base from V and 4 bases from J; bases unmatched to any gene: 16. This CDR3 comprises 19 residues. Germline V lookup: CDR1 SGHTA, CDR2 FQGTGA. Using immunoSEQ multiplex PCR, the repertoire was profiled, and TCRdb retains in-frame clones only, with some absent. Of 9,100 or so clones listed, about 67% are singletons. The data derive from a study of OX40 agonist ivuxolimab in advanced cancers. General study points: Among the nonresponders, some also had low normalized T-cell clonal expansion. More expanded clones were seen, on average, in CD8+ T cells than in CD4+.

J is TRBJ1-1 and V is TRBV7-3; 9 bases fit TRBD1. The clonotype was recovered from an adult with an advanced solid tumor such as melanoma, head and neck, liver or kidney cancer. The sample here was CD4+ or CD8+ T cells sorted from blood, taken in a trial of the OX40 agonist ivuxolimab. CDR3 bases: TGTGCCAGCAGCTTAAACGCCGCCGGGACAGGGAGCGGTGGCACTGAAGCTTTCTTT. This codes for CASSLNAAGTGSGGTEAFF.